This T cell receptor (beta chain) was observed in a study of spatial heterogeneity in lung cancer. Stated time point: sample taken at primary tumor resection. Unsorted whole RNA from tumor, nontumor lung or frozen PBMC underwent sequencing. This clonotype was picked up a small number of times. TCRdb called the 5' RACE reads again in MiXCR, with one record for every CDR3 protein. The data show over 10,000 distinct CDR3 sequences, over 15% seen once. Germline V gives CDR1 KGHSH, CDR2 LQKENI. The ends were cut back, 3 bases at V and 6 bases at J, with 17 bases in the middle. This CDR3 is built from 15 residues.

The clonotype originates from a male donor with early-stage non-small cell lung cancer. Sequencing used PBMCs, obtained at surgery. The gene calls are TRBV18 and TRBJ1-1; a weak D match, TRBD1 (6 bases). CDR3 coding DNA: TGTGCCAGCTCACCTCAACAGGGAAGAGGCGCTGAAGCTTTCTTT. Translating it yields CASSPQQGRGAEAFF.